These 30 T cell receptor beta chains came from one sample sequenced in a study of prognosis after radiotherapy for stage I lung cancer. From genomic DNA, TCR beta CDR3 was amplified by two-round multiplex PCR. The use of primers specific to each TRBV and TRBJ gene characterized first-round PCR. TCRdb re-called the multiplex PCR reads with MiXCR, one entry per CDR3 protein. The sample consists of some 14,000 distinct CDR3 sequences, about 37% of them appearing once. The sample consisted of PBMCs, taken before or after stereotactic body radiation therapy (not recorded which). These receptors all stem from a donor over 45 with non-small cell lung cancer.

Many counts were recorded for this clonotype. The chain joins TRBV24-1 to TRBJ1-3; D may be TRBD1 (5 bases). Trimming removed 4 bases from V and 1 base from J, with 16 bases in between. This CDR3 has 17 residues. Per germline, CDR1 KGHDR and CDR2 SFDVKD. The CDR3 DNA follows: TGTGCCACCAGTGACCCCCCTACGACAGCTTCTGGAAACACCATATATTTT. Residues: CATSDPPTTASGNTIYF.

CDR3 DNA sequence: TGTGCCAGCAGTGTGTGGGGGCGCGGCGATCAGCCCCAGCATTTT. It is translated as CASSVWGRGDQPQHF. This chain links TRBV6-1 with TRBJ1-5; D is possibly TRBD1 (6 bases). V was trimmed by 4 bases and J by 5 bases, leaving 15 bases between them. The germline CDR1 and CDR2 sequences are MNHNS and SASEGT. The CDR3 runs to 15 residues.

The genes are TRBV6-1 and TRBJ1-5; a possible D gene is TRBD1 (5 bases). Germline V gene sequence: CDR1 MNHNS, CDR2 SASEGT. V shed 6 bases and J shed 12 bases, with 24 bases lying between them. The CDR3 covers 15 residues. The CDR3: CASSGDFDSNQNQHF. CDR3 DNA: TGTGCCAGCAGCGGGGACTTCGATAGCAATCAGAACCAGCATTTT.

Regarding this clonotype: The junction does not match germline at one end; this may be a read error. This rearrangement joins TRBV7-9 to TRBJ2-1; D is uncertain. The CDR3 sequence is 15 residues long. CDR1 and CDR2 (germline): SEHNR, FQNEAQ (reference sequence). CDR3 sequence: CARSSYDQYYNEQFF. For the CDR3, the DNA is TGTGCCAGAAGCTCCTACGATCAGTACTACAATGAGCAGTTCTTC.

Comment on this clonotype: Since a much larger clone is just one base distant, this may be a read error. The chain has TRBV5-6 and TRBJ2-5; D is perhaps TRBD1 (5 bases). Trimming removed 6 bases at V and 5 bases at J, with 14 bases between. Germline CDR1 reads SGHDT; CDR2 reads YYEEEE. The CDR3 runs to 13 residues. The DNA for the CDR3 is TGTGCCAGCATCTTAGGGGTGTCTGAGACCCAGTACTTC. This translates into CASILGVSETQYF.

This clonotype came up many times. This chain connects TRBV20-1 to TRBJ2-2, with D possibly being TRBD1 (5 bases). Trimming stripped 0 bases from V and 0 bases from J, with 17 bases between. CDR1 DFQATT and CDR2 SNEGSKA come from the germline V gene (reference sequence). The CDR3 has 18 residues. This CDR3 is CSARDLIWGKTNTGELFF. The CDR3 bases are TGCAGTGCTAGAGATCTAATCTGGGGCAAGACGAACACCGGGGAGCTGTTTTTT.

For this clonotype: A far larger clone is just one base off, so this is likely a read error. The V gene is TRBV6-8, the J gene TRBJ2-2; D unclear. The CDR3 is 11 residues long. Germline assignment: CDR1 MNHGY and CDR2 SAAAGT. Written as DNA, the CDR3 is TGTTCCACCTCCCTAGGGGGGGAGCTGTTTTTT. This translates into CSTSLGGELFF.

This clonotype showed up many times. The chain employs TRBV7-6 and TRBJ1-6; D is perhaps TRBD1 (5 bases). Germline V gene sequence: CDR1 SGHVS, CDR2 FNYEAQ. V lost 6 bases, J lost 5 bases, and 11 bases lay in between. The CDR3 length is 14 residues. CDR3 sequence (DNA): TGTGCCAGCAGTCCAGGGAGCCATAATTCACCCCTCCACTTT. Translating gives CASSPGSHNSPLHF.

The sample holds many counts of this clonotype. The rearrangement joins TRBV20-1 to TRBJ2-4; unclear D gene. The V and J ends lost 0 bases and 8 bases respectively, with 14 bases between them. The CDR3 sequence is 14 residues long. The germline gives CDR1 DFQATT, CDR2 SNEGSKA (reference sequence). The CDR3 loop is CSARDRLKGDIQYF. Here the CDR3 DNA reads TGCAGTGCTAGAGATAGGCTTAAAGGTGACATTCAGTACTTC.

This clonotype was seen repeatedly, ten times or more. The gene calls are TRBV4-1 and TRBJ2-7, with 8 bases lining up with TRBD2. V shed 4 bases, J shed 1 base, and the junction held 6 bases outside the gene matches. This CDR3 region has 15 residues. Germline CDR1 reads MGHRA; CDR2 reads YSYEKL. This CDR3 is CASSLGTRQSYEQYF. The CDR3 region has the DNA TGCGCCAGCAGCCTCGGGACTAGACAATCCTACGAGCAGTACTTC.

This clonotype was observed at least ten times. V is TRBV19 and J is TRBJ1-3; weak D call: TRBD1 (6 bases). CDR3 length equals 15 residues. Germline assignment: CDR1 LNHDA and CDR2 SQIVND (reference sequence). V shed 7 bases and J shed 4 bases, with 17 bases lying between them. The CDR3 DNA is TGTGCCAGTACTTTTGGGGGCGCAACCGGAAACACCATATATTTT. Protein product: CASTFGGATGNTIYF.

In its sample, this clonotype was seen many times. The J gene is TRBJ1-1, the V gene TRBV27; no clear D gene. This CDR3 has 13 amino acids. With 3 bases removed from V and 1 base from J, the gap between germline ends came to 6 bases. CDR1 is MNHEY and CDR2 is SMNVEV in the germline V gene (reference sequence). The CDR3 spells CASSFGENTEAFF. The DNA of the CDR3 is TGTGCCAGCAGTTTCGGAGAGAACACTGAAGCTTTCTTT.

This clonotype was found many times. The V and J genes are TRBV20-1 and TRBJ2-3, with D perhaps TRBD1 (5 bases). The CDR3 length is 13 residues. Trimming stripped 8 bases from V and 2 bases from J, with 14 bases between. CDR1 is DFQATT and CDR2 is SNEGSKA in the germline V gene (reference sequence). CDR3 bases: TGCAGTCCCCAGACAGACCCCACAGATACGCAGTATTTT. Amino acids: CSPQTDPTDTQYF.

As concerns this clonotype: The CDR3 end shows no conserved phenylalanine or tryptophan, and so a read error is likely. The chain joins TRBV6-2 or TRBV6-3 to TRBJ1-2, with 7 bases identical to TRBD1. This CDR3 comprises 17 residues. CDR1 and CDR2 (germline): MNHEY, SVGEGT. The V gene end was trimmed by 7 bases and the J gene end by 0 bases; junction bases not matched to a gene: 14. The CDR3 is CASTQFKGTVTNYGYTS. For the CDR3, the DNA is TGTGCCAGCACCCAGTTCAAAGGGACAGTCACTAACTATGGCTACACCTCC.

In this sample, this clonotype turned up many times. The genes are TRBV9 and TRBJ1-5, with 7 nucleotides matching TRBD1. Germline V gene data show CDR1 as SGDLS and CDR2 as YYNGEE. The CDR3 has 15 amino acids. The trim removed 0 bases at V and 4 bases at J, leaving 4 bases unmatched. The CDR3 region is CASSVEGGANQPQHF. The CDR3 DNA follows: TGTGCCAGCAGCGTAGAAGGGGGCGCGAATCAGCCCCAGCATTTT.

This clonotype is termed medium-sized. The CDR3: CASRRQGISSYEQYF. CDR3 in DNA: TGTGCCAGCAGAAGACAGGGGATCAGCTCCTACGAGCAGTACTTC. V gene TRBV27 combines with J gene TRBJ2-7; 8 nucleotides match TRBD1. This CDR3 has 15 residues. Germline assignment: CDR1 MNHEY and CDR2 SMNVEV (reference sequence). J lost 0 bases, V lost 6 bases, and 7 bases had no gene match.

The J gene is TRBJ2-4, the V gene TRBV19; the D is unclear. The CDR3 covers 12 residues. Germline V gene data show CDR1 as LNHDA and CDR2 as SQIVND (reference sequence). Trimming took off 1 base at V and 7 bases at J, with 5 bases between the two ends. The CDR3 region is CASSIGVNIQYF. The CDR3 DNA reads TGTGCCAGTAGTATAGGGGTCAACATTCAGTACTTC.

This clonotype occurred many times. At one end the junction does not follow the germline gene, possibly because of a read error. The rearrangement uses TRBV30 and TRBJ1-1; 7 nucleotides line up with TRBD1. The V gene's germline CDR1 is GTSNPN and CDR2 SVGIG (reference sequence). The CDR3 consists of 12 residues. The CDR3 sequence: CAWSEKPGQHSF. CDR3 in DNA: TGTGCCTGGAGTGAAAAACCGGGACAGCACTCATTC.

This chain connects TRBV5-1 to TRBJ2-7, with D unclear. V was pared by 5 bases and J by 3 bases, with 9 bases between. The CDR3 is made up of 12 amino acids. Germline assignment: CDR1 SGHRS and CDR2 YFSETQ. This chain's CDR3 is CASRFGNYEQYF. Written as DNA, the CDR3 is TGCGCCAGCAGATTTGGTAACTACGAGCAGTACTTC.

This clonotype was counted at least ten times. The chain links TRBV29-1 to TRBJ2-1, with TRBD1 matching over 7 bases. Germline V gene lookup returns CDR1 SQVTM and CDR2 ANQGSEA. The V and J ends lost 2 bases and 7 bases, in that order; junction bases with no gene match: 5. This CDR3 contains 13 residues. The CDR3 DNA reads TGCAGCGTTGAAAGACAGGGAACTAATGAGCAGTTCTTC. The encoded protein is CSVERQGTNEQFF.

This clonotype was seen ten or more times. In nucleotides, the CDR3 is TGTGCCACCAGTGAGGGGGGGTTTTACAATGAGCAGTTCTTC. Protein sequence: CATSEGGFYNEQFF. The V and J genes are TRBV24-1 and TRBJ2-1; TRBD2 agrees at 7 bases. J lost 4 bases, V lost 4 bases, and 3 bases had no gene match. CDR1 and CDR2 from the germline V gene are KGHDR and SFDVKD. The CDR3 is 14 amino acids.

Notes on this clonotype: This likely reflects a read error, since a far larger clone is one base away. The chain couples TRBV6-8 to TRBJ2-3, with 7 nucleotides matching TRBD1. This CDR3 comprises 14 residues. CDR1 is MNHGY and CDR2 is SAAAGT in the germline V gene. In DNA, the CDR3 is TGTTCCAGCAGTTCCAGCCAGGGGGCAGATACGCAGTATTTT. Protein: CSSSSSQGADTQYF.

In its sample, this clonotype ranks as medium-sized. The chain combines TRBV6-1 with TRBJ2-3, with D perhaps TRBD1 or TRBD2 (5 bases each). The CDR3 sequence is 12 residues long. In germline, CDR1 is MNHNS, CDR2 SASEGT. Trimming shortened V by 5 bases and J by 6 bases, and 9 bases separated the two germline ends. Here the CDR3 reads CASSRDADTQYF. The CDR3 DNA is TGTGCCAGCAGTCGGGACGCGGATACGCAGTATTTT.

CDR3 DNA: TGCAGTGCTAGAGAGCTAGCGGGAAGGTTTGTAGATACGCAGTATTTT. Residues: CSARELAGRFVDTQYF. V gene TRBV20-1 combines with J gene TRBJ2-3, with TRBD2 matching 9 bases. The CDR3 consists of 16 residues. V gave up 0 bases and J gave up 5 bases; unmatched junction bases: 9. Germline lookup yields CDR1 DFQATT and CDR2 SNEGSKA (reference sequence).

Many counts were recorded for this clonotype. This chain joins TRBV2 and TRBJ2-5; TRBD2 aligns across 9 bases. Germline-derived CDR1 and CDR2 are SNHLY and FYNNEI. This CDR3 is built from 15 residues. V lost 3 bases to trimming and J lost 5 bases; unmatched junction nucleotides: 7. The CDR3 spells CASSEGAGGGETQYF. For the CDR3, the DNA is TGTGCCAGCAGTGAGGGAGCGGGAGGCGGGGAGACCCAGTACTTC. Full variable domain (rest looked up from reference TRBV2 and TRBJ2-5): EPEVTQTPSHQVTQMGQEVILRCVPISNHLYFYWYRQILGQKVEFLVSFYNNEISEKSEIFDDQFSVERPDGSNFTLKIRSTKLEDSAMYFCASSEGAGGGETQYFGPGTRLLVL.

Concerning this clonotype itself: A much bigger clone sits one base away, suggesting this may be a read error. J is TRBJ1-4 and V is TRBV28; D gene ambiguous. The germline V gene encodes CDR1 MDHEN and CDR2 SYDVKM. This CDR3 is 13 amino acids long. The CDR3 sequence: CASSLDLMGELLF. DNA for the CDR3: TGTGCCAGCAGTTTGGACCTAATGGGAGAACTGCTTTTT. The variable domain in full, completed from reference TRBV28 and TRBJ1-4, reads DVKVTQSSRYLVKRTGEKVFLECVQDMDHENMFWYRQDPGLGLRLIYFSYDVKMKEKGDIPEGYSVSREKKERFSLILESASTNQTSMYLCASSLDLMGELLFGSGTQLSVL.

Worth noting for this clonotype: This clone may be a read error of a much larger clone one base away. The chain employs TRBV30 and TRBJ2-3; TRBD2 is a possible D gene (6 bases). The germline V gene encodes CDR1 GTSNPN and CDR2 SVGIG (reference sequence). The CDR3 runs 16 residues. In DNA form, the CDR3 reads TGTACCTGGAGTGTACTAGGGGCTCTGGGGGGAGATACGCAGTATTTT. This gives the protein CTWSVLGALGGDTQYF.

This clonotype was detected many times. The chain combines TRBV28 with TRBJ1-5; TRBD1 agrees at 7 bases. Looked up from germline, CDR1 is MDHEN and CDR2 is SYDVKM. CDR3 size: 13 residues. With V trimmed by 2 bases and J by 6 bases, 1 base remained unmatched. Here the CDR3 reads CASSLRQGQPQHF. CDR3 DNA: TGTGCCAGCAGTTTAAGACAGGGTCAGCCCCAGCATTTT.

The table lists this clonotype with many counts. The V call is TRBV5-1, the J call TRBJ1-3; D is undetermined. The V end lost 4 bases, the J end lost 0 bases, and 11 bases lay between the germline ends. CDR1 and CDR2 (germline): SGHRS, YFSETQ. CDR3 size: 15 residues. The CDR3 bases are TGCGCCAGCAGCCAGGAACCACTCTCTGGAAACACCATATATTTT. The encoded protein is CASSQEPLSGNTIYF.

Concerning this clonotype itself: At one end, the junction sequence differs from germline, possibly due to a read error. This rearrangement joins TRBV6-2 or TRBV6-3 to TRBJ1-6; D gene uncertain. This CDR3 region has 15 residues. Per germline, CDR1 MNHEY and CDR2 SVGEGT. The CDR3 DNA reads as TGTGCAAGCAGTTTCGATGGCTCCTATAATTCACCCCTCCAATTT. Its protein is CASSFDGSYNSPLQF.